This T cell receptor beta chain was found in a study of post-analysis software for immune sequencing data. At the level of the study: Secondary progressive, relapsing-remitting and progressive-relapsing multiple sclerosis were among the included disease courses.

cDNA libraries for TCR beta contained unique molecular identifiers. The authors obtained 500,000 to 600,000 cDNA molecules from around 0.96 to 9.9 million T cells. MiXCR, run by TCRdb on the PCR reads, gives a single entry per CDR3 protein. The top ten hold about 10% of the sample, which has some 690,000 distinct CDR3 sequences, around 60% seen once. About this clonotype itself: Its antigen is unknown.

Study-wide points: Patients had higher frequencies than controls of a handful of TRBV segments, including TRBV5-6, TRBV5-1 and TRBV20-1. Diversity measured as normalized Chao1 was significantly lower in multiple sclerosis patients than in controls. Strong same-batch co-clustering of samples appeared with F measure clustering.

The germline V gene has CDR1 SEHNR and CDR2 FQNEAQ (reference sequence). After removal of 7 bases from V and 4 bases from J, the junction contained 11 bases not matched to a gene. This CDR3 spans 15 amino acids. J is TRBJ1-2 and V is TRBV7-9; TRBD1 matches at 8 bases. This TCR came from a girl aged 2-10 years with multiple sclerosis. Sequenced material: blood. The CDR3, as DNA: TGTGCCAGCATCATAAAGGACAGGGAAGGCTATGGCTACACCTTC. Protein: CASIIKDREGYGYTF.